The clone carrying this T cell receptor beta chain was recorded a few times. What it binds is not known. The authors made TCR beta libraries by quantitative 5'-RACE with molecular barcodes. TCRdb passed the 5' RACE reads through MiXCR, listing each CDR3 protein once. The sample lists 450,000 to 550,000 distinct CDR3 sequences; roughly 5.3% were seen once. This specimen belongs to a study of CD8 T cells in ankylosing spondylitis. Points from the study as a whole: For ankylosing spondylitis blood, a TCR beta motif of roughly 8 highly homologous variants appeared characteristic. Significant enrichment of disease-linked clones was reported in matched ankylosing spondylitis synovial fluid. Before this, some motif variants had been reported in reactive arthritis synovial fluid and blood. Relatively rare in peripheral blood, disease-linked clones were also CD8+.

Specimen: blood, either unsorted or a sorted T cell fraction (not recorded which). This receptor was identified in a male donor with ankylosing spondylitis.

The CDR3 DNA sequence: TGTGCCAGCTCACCCGAGGCTCTGCGGTCCTACGAGCAGTACTTC. Translation gives CASSPEALRSYEQYF. The rearrangement uses TRBV18 and TRBJ2-7; the D is unclear. The CDR3 runs 15 residues. V gave up 3 bases and J gave up 1 base, with 13 bases separating them. Looked up from germline, CDR1 is KGHSH and CDR2 is LQKENI.